These 26 T cell receptor beta chains came from one sample sequenced in a study of blood T cell repertoires in COVID-19 (TCRdb year 2020). Library prep was done by the immunoSEQ multiplex PCR assay. TCRdb took this table from immuneACCESS and kept in-frame rearrangements with V and J called. Such tables lack part of the clones; where checked against another copy, unresolved V genes explain under half of the gap, and the rest is unexplained. The sample table lists more than 350,000 clones, roughly 90% of them with a count of one. Around 3% of the sample is taken by the ten largest. Material for sequencing was peripheral blood. The receptors were gathered from a woman under 40 with COVID-19, enrolled during active disease.

The rearrangement links TRBV4-3 to TRBJ2-1, with D unclear. This CDR3 comprises 13 residues. V was pared by 4 bases and J by 5 bases, with 9 bases between. The germline gives CDR1 LGHNA, CDR2 YSLEER. The CDR3 DNA reads as TGCGCCAGCAGCCCTACTTCTCACAATGAGCAGTTCTTC. Residues: CASSPTSHNEQFF.

V gene TRBV7-2 combines with J gene TRBJ1-2; 7 bases line up with TRBD1. CDR3 length: 14 residues. After removal of 2 bases from V and 6 bases from J, the junction contained 6 bases not matched to a gene. Germline CDR1 and CDR2: SGHTA and FQGNSA. CDR3 amino acids: CASSLTRDRDGYTF. CDR3 nucleotide sequence: TGTGCCAGCAGCTTAACCCGGGACAGAGATGGCTACACCTTC. The full variable domain, with the rest looked up from reference TRBV7-2 and TRBJ1-2, is GAGVSQSPSNKVTEKGKDVELRCDPISGHTALYWYRQSLGQGLEFLIYFQGNSAPDKSGLPSDRFSAERTGGSVSTLTIQRTQQEDSAVYLCASSLTRDRDGYTFGSGTRLTVV.

This sequence joins TRBV28 and TRBJ2-5; TRBD2 agrees at 11 bases. This CDR3 is 16 amino acids long. Germline lookup yields CDR1 MDHEN and CDR2 SYDVKM. V lost 1 base, J lost 2 bases, and 3 bases stayed unmatched. This CDR3 reads CASSLSLAGGQETQYF. In nucleotides, the CDR3 is TGTGCCAGCAGTTTATCTCTAGCGGGGGGTCAAGAGACCCAGTACTTC.

The chain couples TRBV7-9 to TRBJ2-6, with D possibly TRBD2 on 6 matching bases. Germline CDR1 is SEHNR and CDR2 is FQNEAQ (reference sequence). The V end lost 7 bases, the J end lost 2 bases, and 18 bases lay between the germline ends. The CDR3 runs 17 residues. The CDR3 nucleotides are TGTGCCAGCAACTCAGACCCGGGGGAGACTGGGGCCAACGTCCTGACTTTC. Translation gives CASNSDPGETGANVLTF.

The chain carries TRBV29-1 and TRBJ2-1; 14 nucleotides line up with TRBD2. CDR1 and CDR2 from the germline V gene are SQVTM and ANQGSEA. This CDR3 is built from 15 residues. The V segment lost 4 bases and the J segment 7 bases; nucleotides outside the gene matches: 6. The CDR3 DNA reads TGCAGCGTTGCAGGACTAGCGGGAGGTCGGAATGAGCAGTTCTTC. Residues: CSVAGLAGGRNEQFF.

The chain recombines TRBV13 with TRBJ2-5, with a tentative D call TRBD2 (7 bases). The CDR3 has 16 residues. Per germline, CDR1 PRHDT and CDR2 FYEKMQ (reference sequence). The V and J ends lost 0 bases and 5 bases respectively, with 16 bases between them. This CDR3 reads CASSLGVAKGGETQYF. The CDR3 DNA reads TGTGCCAGCAGCTTAGGAGTCGCAAAGGGGGGGGAGACCCAGTACTTC.

This clone was counted once. The chain carries TRBV19 and TRBJ1-4; TRBD1 agrees at 9 bases. Germline CDR1 LNHDA, CDR2 SQIVND (reference sequence). Trimming took 7 bases from V and 6 from J; bases not matched to a gene: 9. The CDR3 covers 15 residues. DNA for the CDR3: TGTGCCAGTACCCCCTCGGACAGGGGACATGAAAAACTGTTTTTT. This sequence encodes CASTPSDRGHEKLFF.

In nucleotides, the CDR3 is TGTGCCAGCAGCACCACAGTGGACACTGAAGCTTTCTTT. Amino acids: CASSTTVDTEAFF. The genes are TRBV7-2 and TRBJ1-1, with D hard to call. The ends were cut back, 5 bases at V and 3 bases at J, with 10 bases in the middle. Germline CDR1 SGHTA, CDR2 FQGNSA. The CDR3 runs to 13 residues.

This rearrangement joins TRBV2 to TRBJ1-1, with 7 bases that match TRBD1. The CDR3 is 13 amino acids. Germline V CDR1 and CDR2: SNHLY, FYNNEI. After removal of 7 bases from V and 3 bases from J, the junction contained 5 bases not matched to a gene. This chain's CDR3 is CASTQTGYTEAFF. CDR3 DNA sequence: TGTGCCAGCACGCAGACAGGGTACACTGAAGCTTTCTTT.

J is TRBJ1-1 and V is TRBV9; 8 positions agree with TRBD1. Germline loops: CDR1 SGDLS, CDR2 YYNGEE. V lost 4 bases, J lost 1 base, and 9 bases stayed unmatched. The length of the CDR3 is 16 residues. For the CDR3, the DNA is TGTGCCAGCAGCACCGGACAGGGTGTAGGGAACACTGAAGCTTTCTTT. It specifies CASSTGQGVGNTEAFF.

The chain employs TRBV15 and TRBJ2-7; no clear D. CDR1 is LNHNV, CDR2 YYDKDF, per germline (reference sequence). The CDR3 consists of 15 residues. Trimming left V 0 bases short and J 1 base short, with 10 bases between. CDR3 sequence: CATSRDRVASYEQYF. CDR3 DNA sequence: TGTGCCACCAGCAGAGATCGGGTGGCATCCTACGAGCAGTACTTC.

V is TRBV5-4 and J is TRBJ1-1; 9 nucleotides agree with TRBD1. Germline V lookup: CDR1 SGHNT, CDR2 YYREEE (reference sequence). The CDR3 runs to 13 residues. The ends lost 5 bases at V and 5 bases at J; junction bases unmatched: 4. The CDR3 sequence: CASRQGTGTEAFF. DNA of the CDR3: TGTGCCAGCAGACAGGGGACAGGGACTGAAGCTTTCTTT.

This rearrangement joins TRBV19 to TRBJ1-5; no definite D call. The CDR3 contains 14 residues. V lost 7 bases and J 7 bases, leaving 17 bases between the germline ends. The germline CDR1 and CDR2 sequences are LNHDA and SQIVND (reference sequence). The CDR3 region has the DNA TGTGCCAGTAAAGAGGTAGGAAGCGGGCAGCCCCAGCATTTT. It codes for CASKEVGSGQPQHF. Full variable domain (outside the CDR3, taken from reference TRBV19 and TRBJ1-5): DGGITQSPKYLFRKEGQNVTLSCEQNLNHDAMYWYRQDPGQGLRLIYYSQIVNDFQKGDIAEGYSVSREKKESFPLTVTSAQKNPTAFYLCASKEVGSGQPQHFGDGTRLSIL.

The rearrangement uses TRBV5-4 and TRBJ2-6; 8 nucleotides match TRBD2. V lost 4 bases to trimming and J lost 2 bases; unmatched junction nucleotides: 5. Germline assignment: CDR1 SGHNT and CDR2 YYREEE (reference sequence). The CDR3 spans 16 residues. The CDR3 nucleotides read TGTGCCAGCAGCCCCGGGGGGGCCACTGGGGCCAACGTCCTGACTTTC. Its translation is CASSPGGATGANVLTF.

J is TRBJ2-1 and V is TRBV10-1; 10 bases fit TRBD2. V dropped 7 bases and J dropped 6; count of bases not matched to a gene: 6. CDR3 length equals 14 residues. Germline lookup yields CDR1 WNHNN and CDR2 SYGVQD (reference sequence). CDR3 in DNA: TGCGCCAGCACCGATAGCGGGGGGCCCAATGAGCAGTTCTTC. Protein product: CASTDSGGPNEQFF.

As concerns this clone: The identical CDR3 is also encoded by other nucleotide sequences in the sample. The chain combines TRBV7-9 with TRBJ1-1; no clear D gene. Trimming removed 3 bases at V and 1 base at J, with 6 bases between. The V gene's germline CDR1 is SEHNR and CDR2 FQNEAQ (reference sequence). There are 13 residues in the CDR3. CDR3 amino acids: CASSLGRNTEAFF. The CDR3 coding sequence is TGTGCCAGCAGCTTGGGGAGGAACACTGAAGCTTTCTTT.

V usage is TRBV18 and J usage is TRBJ2-7; 10 nucleotides align to TRBD1. CDR1 and CDR2 from the germline V gene are KGHSH and LQKENI. The CDR3 is made up of 16 amino acids. V lost 3 bases, J lost 0 bases, and 5 bases stayed unmatched. DNA of the CDR3: TGTGCCAGCTCACCTCCGGGACAGGGGACCTCCTACGAGCAGTACTTC. Translation: CASSPPGQGTSYEQYF. Using reference TRBV18 and TRBJ2-7 for the parts outside the CDR3, the full variable domain is NAGVMQNPRHLVRRRGQEARLRCSPMKGHSHVYWYRQLPEEGLKFMVYLQKENIIDESGMPKERFSAEFPKEGPSILRIQQVVRGDSAAYFCASSPPGQGTSYEQYFGPGTRLTVT.

This rearrangement joins TRBV11-2 to TRBJ1-1; 8 positions match TRBD1. The ends lost 4 bases at V and 3 bases at J; junction bases unmatched: 1. Germline V gene lookup returns CDR1 SGHAT and CDR2 FQNNGV. The length of the CDR3 is 13 residues. CDR3 in amino acids: CASSSQGDTEAFF. DNA of the CDR3: TGTGCCAGCAGCTCACAGGGGGACACTGAAGCTTTCTTT.

CDR3 in amino acids: CASSLSRVGGEKLFF. Here the CDR3 DNA reads TGTGCCAGCAGTTTATCGAGAGTGGGGGGTGAAAAACTGTTTTTT. The chain couples TRBV27 to TRBJ1-4, with TRBD1 as a possible D gene (5 bases). This CDR3 contains 15 residues. V lost 0 bases, J lost 7 bases, and 12 bases lay in between. Per the germline V gene, CDR1 is MNHEY and CDR2 is SMNVEV (reference sequence).

The CDR3 protein is CASSQERQGARSYGYTF. The DNA for the CDR3 is TGCGCCAGCAGCCAAGAGAGACAGGGGGCGCGTAGCTATGGCTACACCTTC. The rearrangement uses TRBV4-3 and TRBJ1-2; 10 bases map to TRBD1. The junction had 8 bases not matched to a gene; V was cut back by 0 bases and J by 4 bases. Germline CDR1 is LGHNA and CDR2 is YSLEER. The CDR3 totals 17 residues.

Here the CDR3 reads CASSVQVSSTDTQYF. The DNA for the CDR3 is TGTGCCAGCAGTGTACAAGTTTCTAGCACAGATACGCAGTATTTT. The V gene is TRBV2, the J gene TRBJ2-3; D is ambiguous. The germline V and J ends were trimmed by 4 bases and 0 bases, with 11 bases remaining between them. The CDR3 sequence is 15 residues long. The germline CDR1 and CDR2 sequences are SNHLY and FYNNEI.

The rearrangement joins TRBV28 to TRBJ1-3; no definite D call. The CDR3 runs to 13 residues. Trimming took off 11 bases at V and 0 bases at J, with 11 bases between the two ends. Looked up from germline, CDR1 is MDHEN and CDR2 is SYDVKM. The CDR3 DNA reads as TGTGCCGTCCCCGAGGGCTCTGGAAACACCATATATTTT. Protein sequence: CAVPEGSGNTIYF.

A single count supports this clone. The chain uses TRBV5-1 and TRBJ2-7; D is uncertain. The CDR3 length is 15 residues. The V gene's germline CDR1 is SGHRS and CDR2 YFSETQ. The V end was cut by 4 bases, the J end by 4 bases, with 18 bases between. The CDR3 spells CASSPDTSSLYEQYF. The CDR3 coding sequence is TGCGCCAGCAGCCCCGACACTTCTTCCCTATACGAGCAGTACTTC.

The V gene is TRBV3-1 (or the pseudogene TRBV3-2), the J gene TRBJ2-1; D uncertain. CDR3 length equals 15 residues. Germline V CDR1 and CDR2: LGHDT, YNNKEL (reference sequence). V shed 4 bases and J shed 0 bases, with 10 bases lying between them. The CDR3 spells CASSLSPSSYNEQFF. CDR3 in DNA: TGTGCCAGCAGCCTTTCGCCGAGCTCCTACAATGAGCAGTTCTTC.

This clone was seen more than once but under ten times. The chain is built from TRBV27 and TRBJ2-5; maybe TRBD1 (6 bases). The CDR3 contains 15 residues. The germline V gene encodes CDR1 MNHEY and CDR2 SMNVEV (reference sequence). Trimming took 0 bases from V and 5 from J, leaving 13 bases between them. The CDR3 nucleotides read TGTGCCAGCAGTTTATCGAGGGGGTTCGGGGAGACCCAGTACTTC. Its protein is CASSLSRGFGETQYF.

This clone was detected a few times. The J gene is TRBJ1-4, the V gene TRBV28; 7 bases fit TRBD1. Germline V CDR1 and CDR2: MDHEN, SYDVKM. The CDR3 is made up of 15 amino acids. The J segment lost 6 bases and the V segment lost 5 bases, leaving 9 bases of the junction unmatched. As DNA, the CDR3 is TGTGCCAGCAGTCCACCGGGACAGAGACATGAAAAACTGTTTTTT. The encoded protein is CASSPPGQRHEKLFF.